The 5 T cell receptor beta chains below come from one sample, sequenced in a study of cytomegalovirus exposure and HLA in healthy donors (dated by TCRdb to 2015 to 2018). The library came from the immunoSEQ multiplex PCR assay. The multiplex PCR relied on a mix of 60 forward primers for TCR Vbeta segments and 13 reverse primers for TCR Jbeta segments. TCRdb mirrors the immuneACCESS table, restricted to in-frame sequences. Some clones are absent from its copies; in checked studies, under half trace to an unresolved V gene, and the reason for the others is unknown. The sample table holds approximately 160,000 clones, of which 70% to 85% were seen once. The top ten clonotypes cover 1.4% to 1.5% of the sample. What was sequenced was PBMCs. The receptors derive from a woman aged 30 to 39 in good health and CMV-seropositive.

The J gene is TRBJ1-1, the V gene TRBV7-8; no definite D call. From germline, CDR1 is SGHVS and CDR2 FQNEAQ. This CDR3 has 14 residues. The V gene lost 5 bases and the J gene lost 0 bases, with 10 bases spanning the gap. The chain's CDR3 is CASSPYVMNTEAFF. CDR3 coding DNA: TGTGCCAGCAGCCCGTATGTTATGAACACTGAAGCTTTCTTT.

The CDR3 sequence: CASSVRGRETQYF. CDR3 bases: TGTGCCAGTAGCGTTCGGGGAAGAGAGACCCAGTACTTC. The chain recombines TRBV14 with TRBJ2-5, with D tentatively TRBD2 (5 bases). The CDR3 has 13 residues. The V end lost 9 bases, the J end lost 4 bases, and 15 bases lay between the germline ends. The V gene's germline CDR1 is SGHDN and CDR2 FVKESK.

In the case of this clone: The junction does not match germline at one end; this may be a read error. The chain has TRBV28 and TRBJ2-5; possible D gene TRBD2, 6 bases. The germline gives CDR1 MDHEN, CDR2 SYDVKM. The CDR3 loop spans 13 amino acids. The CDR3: CATSRGYQETQYF. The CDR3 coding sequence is TGTGCCACCAGTCGGGGGTACCAAGAGACCCAGTACTTC.

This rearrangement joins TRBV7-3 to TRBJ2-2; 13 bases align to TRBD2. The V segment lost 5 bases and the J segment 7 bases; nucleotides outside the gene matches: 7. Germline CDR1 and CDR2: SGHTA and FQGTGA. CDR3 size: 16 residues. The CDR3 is CASSPTSGRSNGELFF. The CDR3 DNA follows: TGTGCCAGCAGCCCGACTAGCGGGAGGAGTAACGGGGAGCTGTTTTTT. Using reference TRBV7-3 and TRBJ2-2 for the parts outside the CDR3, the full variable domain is GAGVSQTPSNKVTEKGKYVELRCDPISGHTALYWYRQSLGQGPEFLIYFQGTGAADDSGLPNDRFFAVRPEGSVSTLKIQRTERGDSAVYLCASSPTSGRSNGELFFGEGSRLTVL.

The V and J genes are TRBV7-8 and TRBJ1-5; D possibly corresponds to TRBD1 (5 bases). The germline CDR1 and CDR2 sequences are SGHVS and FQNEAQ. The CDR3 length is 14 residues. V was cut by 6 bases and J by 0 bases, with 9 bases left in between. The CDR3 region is CASRAGNSNQPQHF. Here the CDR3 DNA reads TGTGCCAGCAGGGCAGGGAATAGCAATCAGCCCCAGCATTTT.